The 28 T cell receptor beta chains reported below all come from one sample, sequenced in a study of cytomegalovirus exposure and HLA in healthy donors. The PCR contained 60 Vbeta and 13 Jbeta primers. Produced via immunoSEQ multiplex PCR; TCRdb's table is partial and in-frame only. The table lists 170,000 or so clones, under 90% of them singletons. Sequencing was performed on PBMCs. The receptors were sampled from a man younger than 40 in good health and CMV-seropositive.

Only a few counts were recorded for this clone. The rearrangement uses TRBV6-1 and TRBJ1-4; 12 nucleotides align to TRBD1. Germline trimming cut 0 bases from V and 14 bases from J; bases unmatched to any gene: 13. This CDR3 is built from 17 residues. Germline V CDR1 and CDR2: MNHNS, SASEGT. In DNA, the CDR3 is TGTGCCAGCAGTGAAGCCTATCTCCGGGACAGGGGGCCTTGGCTGTTTTTT. Translation: CASSEAYLRDRGPWLFF.

J is TRBJ2-4 and V is TRBV2, with 9 positions matching TRBD2. Trimming at V came to 6 bases and at J to 4 bases, leaving 4 bases not matched to a gene. The germline gives CDR1 SNHLY, CDR2 FYNNEI. The CDR3 length is 14 residues. The CDR3 region is CASRLTSGKNIQYF. As DNA, the CDR3 is TGTGCCAGCAGATTGACTAGCGGAAAAAACATTCAGTACTTC.

The rearrangement links TRBV9 to TRBJ2-6; D gene uncertain. Trimming stripped 5 bases from V and 0 bases from J, with 12 bases between. Germline V gene lookup returns CDR1 SGDLS and CDR2 YYNGEE. The CDR3 is 16 residues long. CDR3 protein: CASSEISVSGANVLTF. CDR3 sequence (DNA): TGTGCCAGCAGTGAGATTTCGGTCTCTGGGGCCAACGTCCTGACTTTC.

This chain connects TRBV18 to TRBJ2-5; tentative D call: TRBD1 (5 bases). The CDR3 totals 13 residues. The germline CDR1 and CDR2 sequences are KGHSH and LQKENI. V was clipped by 2 bases and J by 7 bases, with 11 bases between them. The CDR3 bases are TGTGCCAGCTCACCAGGGGCAGTTTCGACCCAGTACTTC. This codes for CASSPGAVSTQYF. The full variable domain, its missing parts supplied by reference TRBV18 and TRBJ2-5, is NAGVMQNPRHLVRRRGQEARLRCSPMKGHSHVYWYRQLPEEGLKFMVYLQKENIIDESGMPKERFSAEFPKEGPSILRIQQVVRGDSAAYFCASSPGAVSTQYFGPGTRLLVL.

Turning to this clone: The same CDR3 arises from other DNA sequences in this sample as well. The V call is TRBV20-1, the J call TRBJ2-3; D remains ambiguous. The germline gives CDR1 DFQATT, CDR2 SNEGSKA (reference sequence). V lost 6 bases to trimming and J lost 0 bases, with 4 bases between them. This CDR3 is 11 amino acids long. This CDR3 reads CSALSTDTQYF. CDR3 nucleotide sequence: TGCAGTGCCCTAAGCACAGATACGCAGTATTTT.

The gene calls are TRBV30 and TRBJ1-5; D is unclear. Trimming took off 0 bases at V and 7 bases at J, with 10 bases between the two ends. CDR1 is GTSNPN and CDR2 is SVGIG in the germline V gene (reference sequence). The CDR3 totals 13 residues. The CDR3, as DNA: TGTGCCTGGAGTGTCTCCCGGAGACAGCCCCAGCATTTT. Protein: CAWSVSRRQPQHF. Filled out from reference TRBV30 and TRBJ1-5, the complete variable domain reads SQTIHQWPATLVQPVGSPLSLECTVEGTSNPNLYWYRQAAGRGLQLLFYSVGIGQISSEVPQNLSASRPQDRQFILSSKKLLLSDSGFYLCAWSVSRRQPQHFGDGTRLSIL.

The chain combines TRBV30 with TRBJ2-7; 10 bases align to TRBD2. Trimming cost V 2 bases and J 0 bases; bases outside gene matches: 10. Germline CDR1 reads GTSNPN; CDR2 reads SVGIG (reference sequence). The CDR3 covers 17 residues. This CDR3 is CAWSKLAGAPSSYEQYF. DNA for the CDR3: TGTGCCTGGAGTAAGCTAGCGGGAGCTCCGAGCTCCTACGAGCAGTACTTC.

The chain is built from TRBV7-9 and TRBJ2-1; a weak D match, TRBD2 (6 bases). This CDR3 spans 16 amino acids. V was pared by 2 bases and J by 0 bases, with 11 bases between. Germline values: CDR1 SEHNR, CDR2 FQNEAQ (reference sequence). This chain's CDR3 is CASSLRGKSSYNEQFF. The CDR3 DNA sequence: TGTGCCAGCAGCTTACGGGGGAAGAGCTCCTACAATGAGCAGTTCTTC.

V gene TRBV23-1 combines with J gene TRBJ1-1; the D gene is possibly TRBD1 (6 bases). TRBV23-1 falls under the ORF class, with uncertain function. Trimming shortened V by 4 bases and J by 1 base, and 10 bases separated the two germline ends. The CDR3 is 14 amino acids. The CDR3 loop reads CASSRGTRNTEAFF. As DNA, the CDR3 is TGCGCCAGCAGTCGGGGGACACGGAACACTGAAGCTTTCTTT.

This clone was counted many times. The V and J genes are TRBV6-4 and TRBJ2-3; 9 positions match TRBD2. The CDR3 is 14 residues long. The ends lost 4 bases at V and 2 bases at J; junction bases unmatched: 1. CDR1 and CDR2 (germline): MRHNA, SNTAGT. For the CDR3, the DNA is TGTGCCAGCAGTGGCGGGGGGGCCACAGATACGCAGTATTTT. Protein sequence: CASSGGGATDTQYF.

V gene TRBV5-1 combines with J gene TRBJ2-1; tentatively, D is TRBD1 (6 bases). The length of the CDR3 is 14 residues. CDR1 is SGHRS and CDR2 is YFSETQ in the germline V gene. Trimming stripped 5 bases from V and 1 base from J, with 10 bases between. CDR3 protein: CASRSQGSYNEQFF. DNA of the CDR3: TGCGCCAGCAGATCACAGGGATCCTACAATGAGCAGTTCTTC.

V and J are TRBV18 and TRBJ1-1; no clear D gene. CDR1 KGHSH and CDR2 LQKENI come from the germline V gene. Trimming stripped 5 bases from V and 6 bases from J, with 10 bases between. This CDR3 region has 12 residues. CDR3 sequence reads: CASSAVGAEAFF. The CDR3 DNA sequence: TGTGCCAGCTCAGCGGTCGGGGCTGAAGCTTTCTTT. The full variable domain, rest sourced from reference TRBV18 and TRBJ1-1, is NAGVMQNPRHLVRRRGQEARLRCSPMKGHSHVYWYRQLPEEGLKFMVYLQKENIIDESGMPKERFSAEFPKEGPSILRIQQVVRGDSAAYFCASSAVGAEAFFGQGTRLTVV.

The CDR3 region has the DNA TGTGCCAGCAGCCGCAGACTAGCGGGAGGAGGCGAGCAGTACTTC. Translated: CASSRRLAGGGEQYF. The rearrangement joins TRBV6-5 to TRBJ2-7, with 13 bases matching TRBD2. V shed 6 bases and J 6 bases; nucleotides not matched to a gene: 8. The CDR3 extends over 15 amino acids. Germline-derived CDR1 and CDR2 are MNHEY and SVGAGI.

The genes are TRBV6-1 and TRBJ2-3; 8 nucleotides agree with TRBD1. The CDR3 sequence is 14 residues long. Losses at the gene ends were 5 bases for V and 7 bases for J; bases not matched to a gene: 8. Germline CDR1 reads MNHNS; CDR2 reads SASEGT. The CDR3 nucleotides are TGTGCCAGCAGTTGGACAGGGAGGTCGAATACGCAGTATTTT. Amino acid sequence: CASSWTGRSNTQYF.

Worth noting for this clone: One end of the junction varies from germline; a read error may be responsible. Other DNA sequences in this sample translate to the same CDR3. V and J are TRBV4-2 and TRBJ2-2; 11 positions match TRBD2. CDR1 and CDR2 from the germline V gene are LGHNA and YNFKEQ. The CDR3 is 18 amino acids. The CDR3 loop is CASSQDGVALAGGGELFF. CDR3 nucleotide sequence: TGTGCCAGCAGCCAAGATGGGGTAGCGCTAGCGGGGGGTGGGGAGCTGTTTTTC.

V usage is TRBV6-5 and J usage is TRBJ2-3, with D tentatively TRBD1 (6 bases). The CDR3 runs 14 residues. Germline CDR1 MNHEY, CDR2 SVGAGI. The germline V and J ends were trimmed by 6 bases and 1 base, with 11 bases remaining between them. CDR3 bases: TGTGCCAGCAGGTTCAACAGGGGCACAGATACGCAGTATTTT. Translated: CASRFNRGTDTQYF.

The rearrangement links TRBV7-3 to TRBJ2-6, with a possible D match to TRBD2 (6 bases). The germline V gene has CDR1 SGHTA and CDR2 FQGTGA. The CDR3 sequence is 17 residues long. V lost 3 bases and J 4 bases, leaving 16 bases between the germline ends. CDR3 protein: CASSLTSGGSGANVLTF. DNA for the CDR3: TGTGCCAGCAGCTTGACCTCCGGGGGTTCCGGGGCCAACGTCCTGACTTTC. The full variable domain, completed using reference TRBV7-3 and TRBJ2-6, is GAGVSQTPSNKVTEKGKYVELRCDPISGHTALYWYRQSLGQGPEFLIYFQGTGAADDSGLPNDRFFAVRPEGSVSTLKIQRTERGDSAVYLCASSLTSGGSGANVLTFGAGSRLTVL.

The chain combines TRBV11-2 with TRBJ1-5, with 7 bases fitting TRBD1. Trimming at V came to 5 bases and at J to 2 bases, leaving 9 bases not matched to a gene. The CDR3 has 16 amino acids. Per germline, CDR1 SGHAT and CDR2 FQNNGV. CDR3 protein: CASSDGGGAGNQPQHF. Here the CDR3 DNA reads TGTGCCAGCAGCGACGGAGGGGGCGCGGGCAATCAGCCCCAGCATTTT.

The rearrangement links TRBV6-6 to TRBJ1-2; the D gene is possibly TRBD1 (5 bases). CDR1 is MNHNY, CDR2 SVGAGI, per germline (reference sequence). The CDR3 loop spans 16 amino acids. Trimming removed 2 bases at V and 4 bases at J, with 17 bases between. DNA of the CDR3: TGTGCCAGCAGTTACGGGCAGGGCTCTCTGGGCTATGGCTACACCTTC. As protein: CASSYGQGSLGYGYTF.

The chain joins TRBV5-1 to TRBJ2-1; tentative D call: TRBD2 (5 bases). The germline CDR1 and CDR2 sequences are SGHRS and YFSETQ. The CDR3 length is 13 residues. V shed 5 bases and J shed 6 bases, with 12 bases lying between them. In nucleotides, the CDR3 is TGCGCCAGCAGGCCAAACGAGGGCAATGAGCAGTTCTTC. It is translated as CASRPNEGNEQFF. Filled out from reference TRBV5-1 and TRBJ2-1, the complete variable domain reads KAGVTQTPRYLIKTRGQQVTLSCSPISGHRSVSWYQQTPGQGLQFLFEYFSETQRNKGNFPGRFSGRQFSNSRSEMNVSTLELGDSALYLCASRPNEGNEQFFGPGTRLTVL.

This clone has a single count. The chain has TRBV7-2 and TRBJ2-7, with D tentatively TRBD2 (6 bases). V dropped 1 base and J dropped 3 bases, with 13 bases sitting between them. The CDR3 is 15 residues long. Germline V lookup: CDR1 SGHTA, CDR2 FQGNSA. This CDR3 is CASSLGGGELYEQYF. The CDR3 nucleotides read TGTGCCAGCAGCTTAGGAGGAGGGGAACTCTACGAGCAGTACTTC.

The chain uses TRBV6-1 and TRBJ2-1; 7 bases are a match to TRBD1. V dropped 6 bases and J dropped 2; count of bases not matched to a gene: 4. From germline, CDR1 is MNHNS and CDR2 SASEGT. The CDR3 is 14 residues long. CDR3 coding DNA: TGTGCCAGCAGACCGGGACAGCCCTACAATGAGCAGTTCTTC. It translates to CASRPGQPYNEQFF.

The sample holds a few counts of this clone. The chain joins TRBV4-3 to TRBJ1-1; 9 nucleotides align to TRBD1. The ends lost 4 bases at V and 4 bases at J; junction bases unmatched: 7. The CDR3 has 15 residues. Germline CDR1 LGHNA, CDR2 YSLEER. This CDR3 is CASSRMGQGSTEAFF. In nucleotides, the CDR3 is TGCGCCAGCAGCCGAATGGGACAGGGTTCCACTGAAGCTTTCTTT.

The gene calls are TRBV28 and TRBJ2-7, with a tentative D call TRBD1 (6 bases). Germline CDR1 reads MDHEN; CDR2 reads SYDVKM. The CDR3 covers 14 residues. Trimming took 5 bases from V and 5 from J, leaving 16 bases between them. Here the CDR3 reads CASSVRGSSHEQYF. The CDR3 coding sequence is TGTGCCAGCAGTGTGAGGGGGTCCTCGCACGAGCAGTACTTC.

The CDR3 nucleotides read TGCAGCGTTGAGCGGCGGCTGAACACTGAAGCTTTCTTT. It codes for CSVERRLNTEAFF. This sequence joins TRBV29-1 and TRBJ1-1; D gene uncertain. The CDR3 contains 13 residues. Trimming removed 3 bases at V and 0 bases at J, with 8 bases between. Germline V CDR1 and CDR2: SQVTM, ANQGSEA.

A note on this clone: The sample has other DNA sequences that encode this CDR3 too. The chain combines TRBV5-5 with TRBJ2-1; TRBD2 matches 10 bases. The length of the CDR3 is 16 residues. V lost 2 bases and J lost 6; bases outside the gene matches: 8. In germline, CDR1 is SGHKS, CDR2 YYEKEE (reference sequence). CDR3 in DNA: TGTGCCAGCAGCTTAGCGGGGGGGCCCTCGGGCAATGAGCAGTTCTTC. Its translation is CASSLAGGPSGNEQFF.

The CDR3 coding sequence is TGCGCCAGCAGCCAAGTGGCGGAGGCGGGCAATCAGCCCCAGCATTTT. Its translation: CASSQVAEAGNQPQHF. The chain combines TRBV4-1 with TRBJ1-5; no clear D gene. V was cut by 1 base and J by 2 bases, with 12 bases left in between. The CDR3 has 16 amino acids. Per germline, CDR1 MGHRA and CDR2 YSYEKL.

The rearrangement joins TRBV9 to TRBJ2-3; no definite D call. The germline gives CDR1 SGDLS, CDR2 YYNGEE. The CDR3 spans 13 residues. V lost 3 bases and J 3 bases, leaving 8 bases between the germline ends. The CDR3 loop is CASSAFGTDTQYF. In nucleotides, the CDR3 is TGTGCCAGCAGCGCCTTCGGGACAGATACGCAGTATTTT.